A single sample gave rise to the 21 T cell receptor beta chains below, sequenced in a study of blood T cells in healthy people across ages. The second PCR ran roughly 7 to 12 cycles with a sample-barcoded 5' primer and J-beta primers. One entry per CDR3 protein, called by TCRdb with MiXCR from the 5' RACE reads. Here the sample spans around 1,500,000 distinct CDR3 sequences, approximately 42% being singletons. The material sequenced was blood. These receptors all come from a woman aged 18 to 35 in good health.

The genes are TRBV20-1 and TRBJ2-1, with TRBD2 matching 10 bases. V lost 5 bases and J lost 3; bases outside the gene matches: 7. Germline V gene data show CDR1 as DFQATT and CDR2 as SNEGSKA (reference sequence). The CDR3 is made up of 15 amino acids. The CDR3 sequence is CSARTLAGIYNEQFF. CDR3 DNA: TGCAGTGCTCGAACACTAGCGGGAATCTACAATGAGCAGTTCTTC.

V and J are TRBV5-1 and TRBJ2-7, with D perhaps TRBD2 (5 bases). The CDR3 length is 16 residues. The germline CDR1 and CDR2 sequences are SGHRS and YFSETQ. V dropped 0 bases and J dropped 7 bases, with 20 bases sitting between them. The CDR3 loop is CASSLETWGRTGEQYF. Written as DNA, the CDR3 is TGCGCCAGCAGCTTGGAGACGTGGGGAAGGACGGGGGAGCAGTACTTC.

The V and J genes are TRBV20-1 and TRBJ2-3, with 10 bases aligning to TRBD2. Germline values: CDR1 DFQATT, CDR2 SNEGSKA (reference sequence). The CDR3 length is 15 residues. V trimming: 2 bases; J trimming: 2 bases; junction bases outside the gene matches: 4. The CDR3 loop is CSARPSGSLTDTQYF. DNA of the CDR3: TGCAGTGCTAGACCTAGCGGGAGCCTCACAGATACGCAGTATTTT.

The CDR3 DNA sequence: TGCAGTGCTAGAGATCCACAGGGGGCGAACTATGGCTACACCTTC. Protein product: CSARDPQGANYGYTF. The chain joins TRBV20-1 to TRBJ1-2, with 9 nucleotides matching TRBD1. The germline gives CDR1 DFQATT, CDR2 SNEGSKA (reference sequence). With 0 bases clipped from V and 2 bases from J, the junction kept 4 bases outside the gene matches. The CDR3 contains 15 residues.

This clonotype was counted between two and nine times. The J gene is TRBJ1-2, the V gene TRBV2, with 9 nucleotides matching TRBD1. V trimming: 1 base; J trimming: 4 bases; junction bases outside the gene matches: 4. Germline CDR1 reads SNHLY; CDR2 reads FYNNEI. The CDR3 contains 15 residues. CDR3 nucleotides: TGTGCCAGCAGTGAAGTCCTGGGACAGGGCTATGGCTACACCTTC. This gives the protein CASSEVLGQGYGYTF.

CDR3 sequence (DNA): TGTGCCAGCAGCCCACGACAGGGCAAACGAGAGAGGACAGATACGCAGTATTTT. Protein product: CASSPRQGKRERTDTQYF. This chain connects TRBV21-1 to TRBJ2-3; TRBD1 was called by the table and not checked on the DNA. TRBV21-1 is recorded as a pseudogene. This CDR3 spans 18 amino acids.

The chain has TRBV4-1 and TRBJ2-5, with a weak D call TRBD2 (6 bases). The V end lost 0 bases, the J end lost 11 bases, and 22 bases lay between the germline ends. CDR1 is MGHRA, CDR2 YSYEKL, per germline. The CDR3 contains 16 residues. CDR3 region: CASSQETSYAGNEQYF. Written as DNA, the CDR3 is TGCGCCAGCAGCCAAGAGACTAGTTATGCGGGCAATGAGCAGTACTTC.

This clonotype showed up just a few times. The V and J genes are TRBV4-2 and TRBJ2-7; D is unresolved. This CDR3 is built from 15 residues. The germline V and J ends were trimmed by 3 bases and 2 bases, with 14 bases remaining between them. CDR1 LGHNA and CDR2 YNFKEQ come from the germline V gene. CDR3 amino acids: CASSQEVNGAYEQYF. CDR3 sequence (DNA): TGTGCCAGCAGCCAGGAAGTTAATGGGGCCTACGAGCAGTACTTC.

The V and J genes are TRBV5-6 and TRBJ1-2; TRBD1 agrees at 7 bases. After removal of 1 base from V and 10 bases from J, the junction contained 4 bases not matched to a gene. CDR3 size: 12 residues. The germline gives CDR1 SGHDT, CDR2 YYEEEE. CDR3 nucleotide sequence: TGTGCCAGCAGCTTGACGGGACAGATCTACACCTTC. Translated: CASSLTGQIYTF. Complete variable domain (other parts from reference TRBV5-6 and TRBJ1-2): DAGVTQSPTHLIKTRGQQVTLRCSPKSGHDTVSWYQQALGQGPQFIFQYYEEEERQRGNFPDRFSGHQFPNYSSELNVNALLLGDSALYLCASSLTGQIYTFGSGTRLTVV.

The rearrangement links TRBV3-1 to TRBJ2-7, with 8 bases aligning to TRBD2. With V trimmed by 0 bases and J by 8 bases, 6 bases remained unmatched. Germline CDR1 LGHDT, CDR2 YNNKEL (reference sequence). The length of the CDR3 is 14 residues. In DNA, the CDR3 is TGTGCCAGCAGCCAAGATCTGAGCGGGAGTCAGCAGTACTTC. This codes for CASSQDLSGSQQYF.

The V call is TRBV7-9, the J call TRBJ2-5; D is unclear. This CDR3 is built from 15 residues. Between the trimmed V and J ends, which lost 7 bases and 2 bases, there was a span of 17 bases. Germline values: CDR1 SEHNR, CDR2 FQNEAQ (reference sequence). The CDR3: CASTNWGEAQETQYF. The CDR3 nucleotides read TGTGCCAGCACCAACTGGGGTGAAGCGCAAGAGACCCAGTACTTC.

The table lists this clonotype with a few counts. The chain carries TRBV20-1 and TRBJ2-7; 8 bases are a match to TRBD2. Germline CDR1 and CDR2: DFQATT and SNEGSKA (reference sequence). V dropped 6 bases and J dropped 0; count of bases not matched to a gene: 19. The CDR3 runs 18 residues. CDR3 region: CSAVPGLGRVSSSYEQYF. The CDR3 bases are TGCAGTGCCGTACCGGGACTAGGACGGGTAAGCTCCTCCTACGAGCAGTACTTC.

The J gene is TRBJ2-1, the V gene TRBV6-1; 10 bases line up with TRBD2. The CDR3 covers 14 residues. Trimming took 7 bases from V and 8 from J; bases not matched to a gene: 8. The V gene's germline CDR1 is MNHNS and CDR2 SASEGT. CDR3 bases: TGTGCCAGCACCGGACTAGCGGACTCGTATGAGCAGTTCTTC. This codes for CASTGLADSYEQFF.

The chain links TRBV7-2 to TRBJ2-3; D is possibly TRBD2 (6 bases). CDR3 length: 19 amino acids. The germline V gene has CDR1 SGHTA and CDR2 FQGNSA. V dropped 1 base and J dropped 5 bases, with 25 bases sitting between them. Written as DNA, the CDR3 is TGTGCCAGCAGCTTAGGACGCGGCCTGCGGGGTCGTAACAAAGATACGCAGTATTTT. This translates into CASSLGRGLRGRNKDTQYF.

The CDR3 bases are TGCGCCAGCAGCTTGGTTTCGGCGAGCTCCTACGAGCAGTACTTC. Translation gives CASSLVSASSYEQYF. The chain joins TRBV5-1 to TRBJ2-7; unclear D gene. Trimming cost V 0 bases and J 0 bases, with 10 bases left between them. The CDR3 is 15 amino acids. Germline V gene data show CDR1 as SGHRS and CDR2 as YFSETQ.

In its sample, this clonotype was seen a few times. V is TRBV25-1 and J is TRBJ1-6; TRBD1 might be the D (5 bases). CDR1 and CDR2 from the germline V gene are MGHDK and SYGVNS. With 6 bases removed from V and 9 bases from J, the gap between germline ends came to 15 bases. The CDR3 totals 14 residues. CDR3 region: CASSRAGLGSPLHF. The CDR3 nucleotides are TGTGCCAGCAGCAGAGCAGGGCTCGGTTCACCCCTCCACTTT.

This clonotype turned up a few times. This rearrangement joins TRBV15 to TRBJ2-7, with 9 bases fitting TRBD1. CDR1 LNHNV and CDR2 YYDKDF come from the germline V gene (reference sequence). V lost 3 bases to trimming and J lost 4 bases; unmatched junction nucleotides: 10. The CDR3 has 16 residues. The CDR3 region has the DNA TGTGCCACCAGCAGGGGTCGGACAGGGGAGGCATACGAGCAGTACTTC. Translating it yields CATSRGRTGEAYEQYF.

The table lists this clonotype with a few counts. The CDR3 reads CASSPLPQAGLEETQYF. The CDR3 nucleotides are TGTGCCAGCAGTCCACTACCCCAGGCGGGTTTAGAAGAGACCCAGTACTTC. The chain employs TRBV12-3 or TRBV12-4 and TRBJ2-5; D might be TRBD2 (5 bases). The length of the CDR3 is 17 residues. V was trimmed by 5 bases and J by 3 bases, leaving 22 bases between them.

The rearrangement links TRBV14 to TRBJ2-5, with TRBD1 matching 7 bases. The CDR3 has 14 residues. In germline, CDR1 is SGHDN, CDR2 FVKESK. V was clipped by 6 bases and J by 13 bases; unmatched bases: 17. CDR3 DNA: TGTGCCAGCAGTTCACAGGGGCATACCTACGAGCGGTACTTC. Protein sequence: CASSSQGHTYERYF.

The rearrangement uses TRBV20-1 and TRBJ1-2, with no clear D. Trimming removed 6 bases at V and 6 bases at J, with 8 bases between. Germline CDR1 DFQATT, CDR2 SNEGSKA (reference sequence). CDR3 length: 10 amino acids. The chain's CDR3 is CSAPSNGYTF. Here the CDR3 DNA reads TGCAGTGCCCCGTCGAATGGCTACACCTTC.

Points on this clonotype: One end of the junction is discordant with germline, which a read error may explain. This sequence joins TRBV14 and TRBJ1-6; D uncertain. The germline V gene has CDR1 SGHDN and CDR2 FVKESK. The CDR3 is 14 amino acids. The CDR3 loop is CASSPSEHRSPPHF. The DNA for the CDR3 is TGTGCCAGCAGCCCCTCAGAACATCGATCACCCCCCCACTTT.